This paragraph covers one T cell receptor (beta chain) sequence. This sample stems from a study of blood T cell repertoires in COVID-19. Study summary: From the United States, Italy and Spain came samples of acute and convalescent COVID-19. Sources were T cells, B-cell-depleted T cells, or PBMCs; the material itself was cDNA or gDNA.

The CDR3 has 12 residues. The V gene lost 2 bases and the J gene lost 5 bases, with 6 bases spanning the gap. Germline CDR1 and CDR2: KGHSH and LQKENI. Authors' data handling: Estimation of nucleated cell counts relied on the amplification of reference gene primers. Sequenced by immunoSEQ multiplex PCR; TCRdb stores in-frame clones only, minus some. V, J and clone size reflect that table, while D and trimming were determined from the DNA. The table shows fewer than 250,000 clones, with approximately 86% occurring only once. Seattle cases were enrolled at active infection and followed longitudinally. The receptor was derived from a man between 60 and 75 years old with COVID-19, enrolled during active disease. Sequencing input: peripheral blood. The rearrangement links TRBV18 to TRBJ1-1, with D unclear. The CDR3 DNA follows: TGTGCCAGCTCACCAGGCCGAACTGAAGCTTTCTTT. Amino acid sequence: CASSPGRTEAFF. Full variable domain (rest looked up from reference TRBV18 and TRBJ1-1): NAGVMQNPRHLVRRRGQEARLRCSPMKGHSHVYWYRQLPEEGLKFMVYLQKENIIDESGMPKERFSAEFPKEGPSILRIQQVVRGDSAAYFCASSPGRTEAFFGQGTRLTVV.